The text below deals with one TCR beta chain. Through 5' RACE with UMI labels, the TRB cDNA libraries were prepared. TCRdb reprocessed the 5' RACE reads and keeps a single row for each CDR3 protein, giving no DNA. The sample table sets out about 43,000 distinct CDR3 sequences. Germline CDR1 reads ENHRY; CDR2 reads SYGVKD. This CDR3 is built from 12 residues. This entry is derived from a study of CXCR3-negative and CXCR3-positive naive CD8 T cells. Study in general: The total count of TRB reads reached about 135 million, and each library contributed about 1.5 +/- 0.3 million.

CD8+ T cell subsets were each sorted in triplicate, over 250,000 cells apiece. The sample consisted of memory CD8+ T cells from blood. V is TRBV10-3 and J is TRBJ1-6; without DNA, the TCRdb call of TRBD1 cannot be checked. This TCR derives from a human donor in good health. Some clones in this sample may be carry-over from other donors' samples. This chain's CDR3 is CAPGRGCGPLHF.